This entry is about one T cell receptor (beta chain). These data come from a study of blood T cell repertoires in COVID-19. For the study at large: The cDNA or gDNA used as material had been derived from T cells, B-cell-depleted T cells, or PBMCs.

The assay was immunoSEQ multiplex PCR, and TCRdb's table has in-frame clones only and misses some. Of some 50,000 clones in the sample, 75% to 80% are singletons; the top ten hold about 20%. CDR1 is SNHLY, CDR2 FYNNEI, per germline. V lost 4 bases to trimming and J lost 2 bases, with 15 bases between them. This CDR3 is built from 15 residues. The sample comprised peripheral blood. The TCR sequence derives from a human donor with active or convalescent COVID-19. The donor label of this sample is uncertain. V usage is TRBV2 and J usage is TRBJ2-7; perhaps TRBD2 as D (5 bases). DNA for the CDR3: TGTGCCAGCAGTGTGGTGGCTAGCAGACCCTACGAGCAGTACTTC. This gives the protein CASSVVASRPYEQYF.